This T cell receptor (beta chain) was found in a study of response to subunit inactivated influenza vaccine. Via MiXCR, TCRdb re-called the RT-PCR reads, giving one row per CDR3 protein. Of about 520,000 distinct CDR3 sequences listed, about 25% were seen once; the top ten hold less than 2.5%. Comments on this clonotype: Antigen unknown.

The CDR3 spans 16 residues. Between the trimmed V and J ends, which lost 2 bases and 6 bases, there was a span of 18 bases. Germline V CDR1 and CDR2: MGHRA, YSYEKL. The study's findings and limits: Authors suggested each seasonal influenza vaccination recruits few new T cells.

The V and J genes are TRBV4-1 and TRBJ2-3, with D possibly TRBD1 on 6 matching bases. The clonotype was recovered from a man over 45 who received an inactivated influenza vaccine. Sequencing used CD4+ T cells sorted from PBMCs, obtained about 5 days after vaccination. The CDR3 loop is CASSQTGRGIVDTQYF. The DNA of the CDR3 is TGCGCCAGCAGCCAAACGGGCAGGGGCATTGTGGATACGCAGTATTTT.